Below, 6 T cell receptor beta chains from the same sample are listed, as sequenced in a study of T cell changes during pregnancy in multiple sclerosis. Generated by immunoSEQ multiplex PCR, the TCRdb table keeps only in-frame clones and is missing some. The table shows about 80,000 clones, with 92% occurring only once. The sequencing here drew on peripheral blood, taken before pregnancy. The receptor source for this set is a female donor with multiple sclerosis, enrolled in a pregnancy study.

This clone was seen once. The rearrangement links TRBV6-6 to TRBJ2-7, with TRBD2 matching over 9 bases. Germline-derived CDR1 and CDR2 are MNHNY and SVGAGI (reference sequence). CDR3 length: 11 amino acids. CDR3 sequence: CAASGMYEQYF. CDR3 coding DNA: TGTGCAGCTAGCGGGATGTACGAGCAGTACTTC.

This chain uses TRBV10-3 with TRBJ2-1; maybe TRBD1 (6 bases). CDR3 length: 14 residues. Germline V gene sequence: CDR1 ENHRY, CDR2 SYGVKD. Trimming shortened V by 5 bases and J by 2 bases, and 10 bases separated the two germline ends. The CDR3 here is CAISKAGAYNEQFF. CDR3 coding DNA: TGTGCCATCAGTAAAGCAGGGGCCTACAATGAGCAGTTCTTC.

The chain recombines TRBV7-3 with TRBJ2-3; possibly TRBD2 for D (6 bases). V lost 2 bases and J lost 0, with 6 bases in between. Germline CDR1 and CDR2: SGHTA and FQGTGA. This CDR3 is 14 amino acids long. The CDR3 region is CASSLGTSTDTQYF. The CDR3 nucleotides read TGTGCCAGCAGCTTAGGGACTAGCACAGATACGCAGTATTTT.

The rearrangement uses TRBV18 and TRBJ1-1; 8 nucleotides agree with TRBD1. The ends lost 2 bases at V and 0 bases at J; junction bases unmatched: 5. The CDR3 loop spans 16 amino acids. Germline V CDR1 and CDR2: KGHSH, LQKENI. As DNA, the CDR3 is TGTGCCAGCTCACCAGGAGACAGGGGTCTGAACACTGAAGCTTTCTTT. It is translated as CASSPGDRGLNTEAFF.

The V and J genes are TRBV29-1 and TRBJ2-7, with D possibly being TRBD1 (5 bases). The CDR3 has 13 amino acids. Germline V gives CDR1 SQVTM, CDR2 ANQGSEA. Trimming removed 5 bases from V and 9 bases from J, with 20 bases in between. In DNA, the CDR3 is TGCAGCGTTTCCCCGGACACCGGCCGAGGGCAGTACTTC. It translates to CSVSPDTGRGQYF.

The rearrangement links TRBV5-1 to TRBJ1-4; D is unresolved. V was shortened by 0 bases and J by 4 bases, with 7 bases between the two germline ends. Germline-derived CDR1 and CDR2 are SGHRS and YFSETQ. The CDR3 length is 14 residues. This chain's CDR3 is CASSLGGVNEKLFF. The CDR3 DNA reads TGCGCCAGCAGCTTGGGCGGGGTTAATGAAAAACTGTTTTTT.